The rows below give T cell receptor beta chains drawn from one sample of a study of blood T cell repertoires in COVID-19. Data came from immunoSEQ multiplex PCR; TCRdb stores just in-frame clones and leaves some out. The table lists 130,000 to 150,000 clones, around 75% of them singletons, with approximately 5.2% in the top ten. Material: peripheral blood. All receptors derive from a woman aged 65 to 85 with COVID-19, enrolled during active disease. Each CDR3 is given with its conserved first and last residue. Fields, in order: V gene, D gene, J gene, CDR3 length, clone size, CDR3 protein, CDR3 DNA. A D gene is named only where the DNA matches it firmly. Size values are once, few and many counts, or a class for expanded clones, and some rows have none.

v_gene: TRBV7-2
d_gene: -
j_gene: TRBJ2-5
len: 12
abundance: once
CDR3aa: CASSLSVETQYF
CDR3nt: TGTGCCAGCAGCTTATCGGTAGAGACCCAGTACTTC

v_gene: TRBV30
d_gene: -
j_gene: TRBJ1-2
len: 12
abundance: few
CDR3aa: CASTAASMGYTF
CDR3nt: TGTGCCTCCACAGCAGCTTCTATGGGCTACACCTTC

v_gene: TRBV18
d_gene: TRBD1
j_gene: TRBJ1-3
len: 15
abundance: few
CDR3aa: CASSPRQGEGNTIYF
CDR3nt: TGTGCCAGCTCACCACGACAGGGGGAAGGAAACACCATATATTTT

v_gene: TRBV7-2
d_gene: -
j_gene: TRBJ2-3
len: 15
abundance: -
CDR3aa: CASSSYGGITDTQYF
CDR3nt: TGTGCCAGCAGCTCCTATGGGGGGATCACAGATACGCAGTATTTT

v_gene: TRBV29-1
d_gene: -
j_gene: TRBJ2-5
len: 13
abundance: -
CDR3aa: CSTRDTRLETQYF
CDR3nt: TGCAGCACCCGGGACACACGTCTAGAGACCCAGTACTTC

v_gene: TRBV10-1
d_gene: -
j_gene: TRBJ2-7
len: 15
abundance: once
CDR3aa: CASSSEAGAPYEQYF
CDR3nt: TGCGCCAGCAGTAGTGAGGCAGGGGCCCCCTACGAGCAGTACTTC

v_gene: TRBV2
d_gene: TRBD1
j_gene: TRBJ1-1
len: 13
abundance: -
CDR3aa: CATSGTGTSEAFF
CDR3nt: TGTGCCACCTCCGGGACAGGGACATCTGAAGCTTTCTTT

v_gene: TRBV9
d_gene: -
j_gene: TRBJ2-3
len: 14
abundance: -
CDR3aa: CASSVGTYTDTQYF
CDR3nt: TGTGCCAGCAGCGTAGGCACCTACACAGATACGCAGTATTTT

v_gene: TRBV6-2/TRBV6-3
d_gene: -
j_gene: TRBJ1-4
len: 16
abundance: -
CDR3aa: CASSYGQSSTNEKLFF
CDR3nt: TGTGCCAGCAGTTACGGACAAAGCTCAACTAATGAAAAACTGTTTTTT

v_gene: TRBV2
d_gene: TRBD1
j_gene: TRBJ1-4
len: 15
abundance: -
CDR3aa: CASLAGQASSEKLFF
CDR3nt: TGTGCCAGTCTGGCGGGACAGGCCTCTAGTGAAAAACTGTTTTTT

v_gene: TRBV9
d_gene: -
j_gene: TRBJ1-4
len: 17
abundance: -
CDR3aa: CASSVEGGGAANEKLFF
CDR3nt: TGTGCCAGCAGCGTAGAGGGAGGGGGGGCGGCTAATGAAAAACTGTTTTTT

v_gene: TRBV29-1
d_gene: -
j_gene: TRBJ1-1
len: 11
abundance: -
CDR3aa: CCGRSETEAFF
CDR3nt: TGCTGCGGTCGGAGTGAGACTGAAGCTTTCTTT

v_gene: TRBV19
d_gene: TRBD1
j_gene: TRBJ1-2
len: 14
abundance: -
CDR3aa: CASSPLRTGNGYTF
CDR3nt: TGTGCCAGTAGTCCGCTTCGGACAGGGAATGGCTACACCTTC

v_gene: TRBV24-1
d_gene: TRBD1
j_gene: TRBJ2-3
len: 18
abundance: once
CDR3aa: CATSDAGTGVPSTDTQYF
CDR3nt: TGTGCCACCAGTGACGCCGGGACAGGGGTCCCTAGCACAGATACGCAGTATTTT

v_gene: TRBV5-4
d_gene: TRBD1
j_gene: TRBJ1-1
len: 14
abundance: -
CDR3aa: CASSGTGTNTEAFF
CDR3nt: TGTGCCAGCAGCGGGACAGGGACGAACACTGAAGCTTTCTTT

v_gene: TRBV27
d_gene: TRBD1
j_gene: TRBJ1-6
len: 14
abundance: once
CDR3aa: CASSSWTGNSPLHF
CDR3nt: TGTGCCAGCAGTTCCTGGACAGGGAATTCACCCCTCCACTTT

v_gene: TRBV7-2
d_gene: TRBD1
j_gene: TRBJ1-2
len: 14
abundance: -
CDR3aa: CASSPPRDRGGYTF
CDR3nt: TGTGCCAGCAGCCCGCCCCGAGACAGGGGCGGCTACACCTTC

v_gene: TRBV3-1/TRBV3-2
d_gene: -
j_gene: TRBJ1-6
len: 16
abundance: -
CDR3aa: CASSQDQWQINSPLHF
CDR3nt: TGTGCCAGCAGCCAAGATCAGTGGCAGATCAATTCACCCCTCCACTTT

v_gene: TRBV27
d_gene: TRBD2
j_gene: TRBJ2-1
len: 15
abundance: -
CDR3aa: CASSLSVTSDHEQFF
CDR3nt: TGTGCCAGCAGTTTATCCGTGACTAGCGATCATGAGCAGTTCTTC

v_gene: TRBV2
d_gene: -
j_gene: TRBJ2-2
len: 14
abundance: -
CDR3aa: CASSPGRNTGELFF
CDR3nt: TGTGCCAGCAGCCCCGGGAGGAACACCGGGGAGCTGTTTTTT

v_gene: TRBV7-2
d_gene: -
j_gene: TRBJ1-5
len: 14
abundance: few
CDR3aa: CASSLGGVNQPQHF
CDR3nt: TGTGCCAGCAGCTTAGGGGGGGTAAATCAGCCCCAGCATTTT

v_gene: TRBV6-6
d_gene: -
j_gene: TRBJ1-2
len: 13
abundance: -
CDR3aa: CASSSGFDYGYTF
CDR3nt: TGTGCCAGCAGTTCAGGGTTTGACTATGGCTACACCTTC

v_gene: TRBV27
d_gene: TRBD1
j_gene: TRBJ1-5
len: 15
abundance: once
CDR3aa: CASLPTGGHNQPQHF
CDR3nt: TGTGCCAGCTTACCGACAGGGGGCCACAATCAGCCCCAGCATTTT

v_gene: TRBV19
d_gene: -
j_gene: TRBJ1-1
len: 14
abundance: -
CDR3aa: CASSLTGNIPEAFF
CDR3nt: TGTGCCAGTAGTCTCACAGGGAATATCCCTGAAGCTTTCTTT

v_gene: TRBV19
d_gene: -
j_gene: TRBJ1-1
len: 15
abundance: -
CDR3aa: CASSTGGQMNTEAFF
CDR3nt: TGTGCCAGTAGTACCGGAGGACAGATGAACACTGAAGCTTTCTTT

v_gene: TRBV29-1
d_gene: -
j_gene: TRBJ1-4
len: 13
abundance: -
CDR3aa: CSVPGRANEKLFF
CDR3nt: TGCAGCGTTCCAGGGAGGGCTAATGAAAAACTGTTTTTT

v_gene: TRBV7-2
d_gene: TRBD2
j_gene: TRBJ2-5
len: 22
abundance: -
CDR3aa: CASSLALSGTSGGWNYRETQYF
CDR3nt: TGTGCCAGCAGCCTAGCTCTTTCCGGGACTAGCGGGGGGTGGAATTACAGGGAGACCCAGTACTTC

v_gene: TRBV5-1
d_gene: -
j_gene: TRBJ1-1
len: 16
abundance: -
CDR3aa: CASSLFGGYMNTEAFF
CDR3nt: TGCGCCAGCAGCTTGTTCGGCGGCTATATGAACACTGAAGCTTTCTTT

v_gene: TRBV24-1
d_gene: TRBD1
j_gene: TRBJ2-2
len: 17
abundance: -
CDR3aa: CATSGRPGQGYTGELFF
CDR3nt: TGTGCCACCAGTGGCCGGCCGGGACAGGGGTACACCGGGGAGCTGTTTTTT

v_gene: TRBV5-6
d_gene: TRBD1
j_gene: TRBJ1-2
len: 13
abundance: -
CDR3aa: CASSLPVGQGKAF
CDR3nt: TGTGCCAGCAGCCTTCCCGTTGGACAGGGAAAGGCATTC

v_gene: TRBV5-1
d_gene: -
j_gene: TRBJ2-7
len: 13
abundance: -
CDR3aa: CASSYGHSYEQYF
CDR3nt: TGCGCCAGCAGCTACGGACACTCCTACGAGCAGTACTTC